These 30 T cell receptor beta chains were all obtained from the same sample, sequenced in a study of control samples from healthy donors and cancer patients. Sequencing used immunoSEQ multiplex PCR; TCRdb keeps in-frame clones, though not all of them. The sample lists about 100,000 clones; almost 85% were seen once. Sequenced material: blood. The receptors stem from a man aged 18 to 30 in good health.

Points on this clone: A junction end diverges from the germline sequence, so it may reflect a read error. The V and J genes are TRBV12-5 and TRBJ2-7, with 8 bases fitting TRBD1. This CDR3 has 13 residues. CDR1 LGHNT and CDR2 FRNRAP come from the germline V gene. The CDR3: CASAGLPGTGRGF. The CDR3 DNA sequence: TGTGCTAGTGCCGGCCTACCCGGGACAGGTCGGGGGTTC.

The chain has TRBV4-3 and TRBJ2-3; D uncertain. The CDR3 extends over 14 amino acids. Between the trimmed V and J ends, which lost 0 bases and 0 bases, there was a span of 4 bases. CDR1 and CDR2 (germline): LGHNA, YSLEER. The DNA for the CDR3 is TGCGCCAGCAGCCAAGATTATAGCACAGATACGCAGTATTTT. This gives the protein CASSQDYSTDTQYF.

This clone was found a few times. The gene calls are TRBV2 and TRBJ1-5; D unresolved. Trimming pared 0 bases from V and 15 bases from J, leaving 9 bases between. There are 11 residues in the CDR3. Looked up from germline, CDR1 is SNHLY and CDR2 is FYNNEI. The CDR3 here is CASSEAGPRHF. The DNA of the CDR3 is TGTGCCAGCAGTGAAGCAGGGCCTCGGCATTTT.

This clone appeared once. Other nucleotide sequences from this sample produce the same CDR3. The V gene is TRBV9, the J gene TRBJ1-3, with 9 bases identical to TRBD1. The CDR3 has 15 residues. The V and J ends lost 2 bases and 4 bases, in that order; junction bases with no gene match: 4. Germline V CDR1 and CDR2: SGDLS, YYNGEE. DNA of the CDR3: TGTGCCAGCAGCGTGGGGACAGGGTCAGGAAACACCATATATTTT. Its translation is CASSVGTGSGNTIYF. Filled out from reference TRBV9 and TRBJ1-3, the complete variable domain reads DSGVTQTPKHLITATGQRVTLRCSPRSGDLSVYWYQQSLDQGLQFLIQYYNGEERAKGNILERFSAQQFPDLHSELNLSSLELGDSALYFCASSVGTGSGNTIYFGEGSWLTVV.

The chain has TRBV30 and TRBJ2-3; D is perhaps TRBD2 (5 bases). The CDR3 length is 12 residues. With 0 bases removed from V and 6 bases from J, the gap between germline ends came to 7 bases. Looked up from germline, CDR1 is GTSNPN and CDR2 is SVGIG (reference sequence). The CDR3 DNA reads as TGTGCCTGGAGTGTACAGCGGGATACGCAGTATTTT. This gives the protein CAWSVQRDTQYF.

The chain couples TRBV9 to TRBJ2-3; 7 bases line up with TRBD2. The CDR3 loop spans 16 amino acids. The V and J ends lost 3 bases and 1 base, in that order; junction bases with no gene match: 8. Per the germline V gene, CDR1 is SGDLS and CDR2 is YYNGEE. As DNA, the CDR3 is TGTGCCAGCAGCGCCACATTAGCGGGCGGCACAGATACGCAGTATTTT. Amino acid sequence: CASSATLAGGTDTQYF.

A few counts support this clone. V gene TRBV24-1 combines with J gene TRBJ2-6; D uncertain. Germline V gene sequence: CDR1 KGHDR, CDR2 SFDVKD. V gave up 5 bases and J gave up 2 bases, with 3 bases separating them. The CDR3 totals 13 residues. The CDR3 nucleotides read TGTGCCACCAGTGGGGCTGGGGCCAACGTCCTGACTTTC. Translated, it gives CATSGAGANVLTF.

The chain's CDR3 is CASSWTTGGVEKLFF. CDR3 bases: TGTGCCAGCAGCTGGACGACAGGGGGCGTCGAAAAACTGTTTTTT. V usage is TRBV7-2 and J usage is TRBJ1-4, with TRBD1 matching 10 bases. V trimming: 4 bases; J trimming: 8 bases; junction bases outside the gene matches: 7. The CDR3 runs 15 residues. From germline, CDR1 is SGHTA and CDR2 FQGNSA.

The chain employs TRBV4-2 and TRBJ2-5, with a tentative D call TRBD2 (7 bases). Germline CDR1 reads LGHNA; CDR2 reads YNFKEQ. The CDR3 runs 17 residues. V lost 4 bases and J 4 bases, leaving 22 bases between the germline ends. The CDR3 spells CASSPRGFVGGRETQYF. The CDR3 nucleotides read TGTGCCAGCAGCCCCCGGGGGTTCGTGGGGGGGCGAGAGACCCAGTACTTC.

This clone has more than one count but fewer than ten. The chain combines TRBV7-6 with TRBJ1-2; no clear D. The CDR3 has 13 amino acids. Germline CDR1 SGHVS, CDR2 FNYEAQ. Deletions cut 5 bases from V and 3 bases from J, with 10 bases between. The CDR3 loop reads CASSPTLYYGYTF. CDR3 DNA: TGTGCCAGCAGCCCCACCTTATACTATGGCTACACCTTC.

The V gene is TRBV7-9, the J gene TRBJ2-3, with TRBD1 matching over 7 bases. The CDR3 spans 16 residues. Trimming cost V 5 bases and J 3 bases; bases outside gene matches: 11. Germline CDR1 SEHNR, CDR2 FQNEAQ (reference sequence). CDR3 protein: CASSKADRVRTDTQYF. As DNA, the CDR3 is TGTGCCAGCAGCAAAGCAGACAGGGTTAGGACAGATACGCAGTATTTT.

This sequence joins TRBV6-5 and TRBJ2-7, with TRBD2 identical over 15 bases. Looked up from germline, CDR1 is MNHEY and CDR2 is SVGAGI. The CDR3 has 15 residues. The trim removed 6 bases at V and 3 bases at J, leaving 3 bases unmatched. In nucleotides, the CDR3 is TGTGCCAGCAGAGGACTAGCGGGGGGGAGCTACGAGCAGTACTTC. This codes for CASRGLAGGSYEQYF.

The genes are TRBV4-1 and TRBJ1-6; TRBD1 might be the D (5 bases). Trimming took off 1 base at V and 7 bases at J, with 14 bases between the two ends. This CDR3 has 16 amino acids. Germline V CDR1 and CDR2: MGHRA, YSYEKL. The CDR3 reads CASSQVIQGRNSPLHF. The CDR3 DNA is TGCGCCAGCAGCCAAGTAATCCAGGGCCGAAATTCACCCCTCCACTTT.

The chain links TRBV6-6 to TRBJ1-2; 7 bases match TRBD1. V gave up 5 bases and J gave up 4 bases; unmatched junction bases: 1. The CDR3 extends over 12 amino acids. Germline CDR1 reads MNHNY; CDR2 reads SVGAGI (reference sequence). DNA for the CDR3: TGTGCCAGCAGTCGACAGGGCTATGGCTACACCTTC. Translating gives CASSRQGYGYTF.

The V gene is TRBV27, the J gene TRBJ1-5; D uncertain. With 4 bases removed from V and 1 base from J, the gap between germline ends came to 14 bases. The CDR3 is 16 amino acids. Germline loops: CDR1 MNHEY, CDR2 SMNVEV (reference sequence). CDR3 coding DNA: TGTGCCAGCAGTTCGGCCGGAGGTAGGAGCAATCAGCCCCAGCATTTT. Amino acids: CASSSAGGRSNQPQHF.

This clone was observed a few times. The J gene is TRBJ2-3, the V gene TRBV9, with D tentatively TRBD2 (7 bases). The CDR3 sequence is 16 residues long. The V end lost 4 bases, the J end lost 5 bases, and 20 bases lay between the germline ends. Germline assignment: CDR1 SGDLS and CDR2 YYNGEE. CDR3 DNA: TGTGCCAGCAGCCTGGGCGCACGGGGGGCCCTAGATACGCAGTATTTT. Encoded protein: CASSLGARGALDTQYF.

V and J are TRBV6-6 and TRBJ2-2; D is unclear. Deletions cut 7 bases from V and 4 bases from J, with 13 bases between. Germline lookup yields CDR1 MNHNY and CDR2 SVGAGI (reference sequence). The CDR3 has 14 amino acids. CDR3 region: CASTVDRATGELFF. The CDR3 DNA sequence: TGTGCCAGCACCGTGGACCGGGCCACCGGGGAGCTGTTTTTT.

The CDR3 DNA reads as TGTGCCAGCAGCTTACGGACAGGGAGAAACTATGGCTACACCTTC. Translation: CASSLRTGRNYGYTF. V is TRBV13 and J is TRBJ1-2; 8 nucleotides agree with TRBD1. This CDR3 spans 15 amino acids. The J segment lost 2 bases and the V segment lost 2 bases, leaving 4 bases of the junction unmatched. CDR1 and CDR2 from the germline V gene are PRHDT and FYEKMQ (reference sequence). The whole variable domain, filled in from reference TRBV13 and TRBJ1-2, reads AAGVIQSPRHLIKEKRETATLKCYPIPRHDTVYWYQQGPGQDPQFLISFYEKMQSDKGSIPDRFSAQQFSDYHSELNMSSLELGDSALYFCASSLRTGRNYGYTFGSGTRLTVV.

The chain is built from TRBV30 and TRBJ2-3; D is perhaps TRBD2 (6 bases). The V end lost 0 bases, the J end lost 0 bases, and 13 bases lay between the germline ends. Germline CDR1 reads GTSNPN; CDR2 reads SVGIG (reference sequence). The CDR3 loop spans 16 amino acids. The CDR3 region is CAWSVGRGTSTDTQYF. As DNA, the CDR3 is TGTGCCTGGAGTGTAGGTCGAGGGACTAGCACAGATACGCAGTATTTT.

The chain uses TRBV7-2 and TRBJ2-1, with 7 bases aligning to TRBD2. Trimming took 1 base from V and 2 from J; bases not matched to a gene: 2. The CDR3 runs to 15 residues. The germline CDR1 and CDR2 sequences are SGHTA and FQGNSA. CDR3 sequence: CASSLVGGAYNEQFF. The DNA of the CDR3 is TGTGCCAGCAGCTTAGTGGGGGGGGCCTACAATGAGCAGTTCTTC.

This clone has only one observation. The rearrangement uses TRBV28 and TRBJ2-4, with D maybe TRBD2 (6 bases). CDR3 length: 15 residues. Per germline, CDR1 MDHEN and CDR2 SYDVKM. V lost 1 base and J 0 bases, leaving 7 bases between the germline ends. DNA of the CDR3: TGTGCCAGCAGTTTATTGGGGGGAGCCAAAAACATTCAGTACTTC. As protein: CASSLLGGAKNIQYF.

CDR3 nucleotide sequence: TGTGCCAGTAGTGCCAGAATCTATGGCTACACCTTC. Its protein is CASSARIYGYTF. The rearrangement joins TRBV19 to TRBJ1-2; D unclear. Germline assignment: CDR1 LNHDA and CDR2 SQIVND (reference sequence). The CDR3 consists of 12 residues. Trimming cost V 5 bases and J 4 bases, with 8 bases left between them. The full variable domain, with the rest looked up from reference TRBV19 and TRBJ1-2, is DGGITQSPKYLFRKEGQNVTLSCEQNLNHDAMYWYRQDPGQGLRLIYYSQIVNDFQKGDIAEGYSVSREKKESFPLTVTSAQKNPTAFYLCASSARIYGYTFGSGTRLTVV.

The genes are TRBV19 and TRBJ2-3; no firm D call. V gave up 1 base and J gave up 1 base, with 15 bases separating them. The germline V gene encodes CDR1 LNHDA and CDR2 SQIVND (reference sequence). There are 17 residues in the CDR3. DNA of the CDR3: TGTGCCAGTAGTATAGGTCTCGGAGCAGAGCGCACAGATACGCAGTATTTT. Its translation is CASSIGLGAERTDTQYF.

V usage is TRBV19 and J usage is TRBJ2-5, with D possibly TRBD1 on 6 matching bases. The V and J ends lost 0 bases and 5 bases respectively, with 13 bases between them. CDR1 is LNHDA, CDR2 SQIVND, per germline (reference sequence). This CDR3 is built from 15 residues. CDR3 in DNA: TGTGCCAGTAGTATAGATGGGGGCCCGCGGGAGACCCAGTACTTC. Translated: CASSIDGGPRETQYF.

Here the CDR3 DNA reads TGTGCCAGTAGAATCTCCGCTGGAAACACCATATATTTT. Translated: CASRISAGNTIYF. This chain connects TRBV19 to TRBJ1-3; no reliable D call. From germline, CDR1 is LNHDA and CDR2 SQIVND (reference sequence). V lost 6 bases and J lost 2, with 8 bases in between. The length of the CDR3 is 13 residues.

J is TRBJ2-2 and V is TRBV5-1; TRBD1 agrees at 8 bases. Looked up from germline, CDR1 is SGHRS and CDR2 is YFSETQ. V was pared by 6 bases and J by 4 bases, with 8 bases of the junction left unmatched. The CDR3 spans 15 residues. The CDR3 DNA follows: TGCGCCAGCACCGAGACAGGGGACTTCACCGGGGAGCTGTTTTTT. This codes for CASTETGDFTGELFF.

V and J are TRBV4-1 and TRBJ1-1, with D possibly being TRBD1 (6 bases). Germline CDR1 MGHRA, CDR2 YSYEKL. V lost 3 bases and J 1 base, leaving 12 bases between the germline ends. The CDR3 has 15 amino acids. CDR3 residues: CASSQPGATNTEAFF. Written as DNA, the CDR3 is TGCGCCAGCAGCCAGCCAGGGGCGACGAACACTGAAGCTTTCTTT.

The gene calls are TRBV6-5 and TRBJ2-7; TRBD1 matches at 9 bases. This CDR3 has 15 amino acids. V lost 6 bases to trimming and J lost 3 bases; unmatched junction nucleotides: 9. Germline values: CDR1 MNHEY, CDR2 SVGAGI. In DNA, the CDR3 is TGTGCCAGCAGCTTGGGACAGGGAATGATCTACGAGCAGTACGTC. This gives the protein CASSLGQGMIYEQYV.

This sequence joins TRBV5-1 and TRBJ1-2; no reliable D call. The germline V gene encodes CDR1 SGHRS and CDR2 YFSETQ. Trimming stripped 0 bases from V and 2 bases from J, with 5 bases between. The CDR3 is 13 residues long. The chain's CDR3 is CASSLEGNYGYTF. In DNA, the CDR3 is TGCGCCAGCAGCTTGGAGGGCAACTATGGCTACACCTTC. Together with reference TRBV5-1 and TRBJ1-2, the CDR3 gives the full variable domain: KAGVTQTPRYLIKTRGQQVTLSCSPISGHRSVSWYQQTPGQGLQFLFEYFSETQRNKGNFPGRFSGRQFSNSRSEMNVSTLELGDSALYLCASSLEGNYGYTFGSGTRLTVV.

The rearrangement links TRBV11-2 to TRBJ2-2; TRBD1 aligns across 7 bases. CDR3 length: 17 amino acids. Looked up from germline, CDR1 is SGHAT and CDR2 is FQNNGV. V gave up 2 bases and J gave up 6 bases; unmatched junction bases: 12. The chain's CDR3 is CASSLLLGGDYPGELFF. DNA for the CDR3: TGTGCCAGCAGCTTATTATTAGGGGGCGACTACCCCGGGGAGCTGTTTTTT.